Listed here is a single T cell receptor beta chain. TCRdb reprocessed the PCR reads via MiXCR and lists one record per CDR3 protein. Seen here are roughly 3,500 distinct CDR3 sequences, 64% observed once, and the top ten hold roughly 19%. This entry comes from a study of CD4 and CD8 cells across lung adenocarcinoma regions. Germline CDR1 reads SGHRS; CDR2 reads YFSETQ. This CDR3 spans 15 amino acids. Trimming took 0 bases from V and 6 from J; bases not matched to a gene: 5. The chain joins TRBV5-1 to TRBJ2-2, with 7 bases identical to TRBD1. The receptor was isolated from a male donor with lung adenocarcinoma. The CD4 and CD8 labels of this study may be unreliable. The specimen was CD4+ T cells from the margin of a lung tumor. Written as DNA, the CDR3 is TGCGCCAGCAGCTTGGCGGGACAGACCCCCGGGGAGCTGTTTTTT. Its protein product is CASSLAGQTPGELFF.